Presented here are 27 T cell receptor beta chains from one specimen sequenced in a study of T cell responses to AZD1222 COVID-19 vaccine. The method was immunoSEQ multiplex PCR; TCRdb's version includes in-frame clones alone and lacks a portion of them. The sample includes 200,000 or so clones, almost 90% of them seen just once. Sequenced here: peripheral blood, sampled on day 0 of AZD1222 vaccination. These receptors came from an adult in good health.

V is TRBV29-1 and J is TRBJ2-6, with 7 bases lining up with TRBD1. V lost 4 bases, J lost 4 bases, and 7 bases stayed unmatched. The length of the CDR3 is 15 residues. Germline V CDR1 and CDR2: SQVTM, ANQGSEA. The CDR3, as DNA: TGCAGCGTTGGATATACAGGGGCAGGGGCCAACGTCCTGACTTTC. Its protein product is CSVGYTGAGANVLTF. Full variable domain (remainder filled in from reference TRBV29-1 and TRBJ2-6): SAVISQKPSRDICQRGTSLTIQCQVDSQVTMMFWYRQQPGQSLTLIATANQGSEATYESGFVIDKFPISRPNLTFSTLTVSNMSPEDSSIYLCSVGYTGAGANVLTFGAGSRLTVL.

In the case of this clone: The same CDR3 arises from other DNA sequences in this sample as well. CDR3 sequence reads: CASSLSTDTQYF. As DNA, the CDR3 is TGTGCCAGCAGTTTAAGTACAGATACGCAGTATTTT. J is TRBJ2-3 and V is TRBV12-3 or TRBV12-4; D is unclear. The V gene lost 2 bases and the J gene lost 3 bases, with 3 bases spanning the gap. The CDR3 totals 12 residues.

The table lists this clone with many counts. CDR3 bases: TGTGCCAGCAGCGACTCCGTCGACCGGGCCTACGAGCAGTACTTC. Translating gives CASSDSVDRAYEQYF. The chain combines TRBV14 with TRBJ2-7; no reliable D call. Germline V CDR1 and CDR2: SGHDN, FVKESK. Trimming shortened V by 5 bases and J by 2 bases, and 16 bases separated the two germline ends. This CDR3 is 15 amino acids long. Looking up the rest from reference TRBV14 and TRBJ2-7 gives the full variable domain: EAGVTQFPSHSVIEKGQTVTLRCDPISGHDNLYWYRRVMGKEIKFLLHFVKESKQDESGMPNNRFLAERTGGTYSTLKVQPAELEDSGVYFCASSDSVDRAYEQYFGPGTRLTVT.

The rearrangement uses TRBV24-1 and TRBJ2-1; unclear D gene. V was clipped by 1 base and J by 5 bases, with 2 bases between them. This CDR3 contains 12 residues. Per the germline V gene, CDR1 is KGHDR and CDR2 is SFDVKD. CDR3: CATSDFDNEQFF. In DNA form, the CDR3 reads TGTGCCACCAGTGATTTCGACAATGAGCAGTTCTTC.

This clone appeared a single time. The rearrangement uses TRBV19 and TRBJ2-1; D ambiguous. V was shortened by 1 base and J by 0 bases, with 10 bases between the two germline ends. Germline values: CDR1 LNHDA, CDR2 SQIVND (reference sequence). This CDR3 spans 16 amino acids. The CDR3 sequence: CASSIGRQSSYNEQFF. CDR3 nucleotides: TGTGCCAGTAGTATAGGAAGGCAGAGCTCCTACAATGAGCAGTTCTTC.

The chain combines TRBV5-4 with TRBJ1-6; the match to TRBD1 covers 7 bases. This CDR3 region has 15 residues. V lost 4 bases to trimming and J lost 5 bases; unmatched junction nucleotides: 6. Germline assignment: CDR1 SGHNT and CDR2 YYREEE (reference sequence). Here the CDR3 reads CASSTGESNNSPLHF. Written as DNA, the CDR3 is TGTGCCAGCAGCACAGGGGAGTCAAATAATTCACCCCTCCACTTT. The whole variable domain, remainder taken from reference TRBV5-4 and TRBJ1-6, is ETGVTQSPTHLIKTRGQQVTLRCSSQSGHNTVSWYQQALGQGPQFIFQYYREEENGRGNFPPRFSGLQFPNYSSELNVNALELDDSALYLCASSTGESNNSPLHFGNGTRLTVT.

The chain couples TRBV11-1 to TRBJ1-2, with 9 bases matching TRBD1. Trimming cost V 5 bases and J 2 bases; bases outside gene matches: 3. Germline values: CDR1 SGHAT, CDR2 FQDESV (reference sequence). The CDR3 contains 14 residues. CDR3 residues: CASSTGGWNYGYTF. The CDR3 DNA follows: TGTGCCAGCAGCACAGGGGGCTGGAACTATGGCTACACCTTC.

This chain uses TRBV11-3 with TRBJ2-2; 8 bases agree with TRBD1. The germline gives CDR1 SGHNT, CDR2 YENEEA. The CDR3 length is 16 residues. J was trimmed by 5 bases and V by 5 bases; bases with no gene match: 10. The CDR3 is CASSQVRGQGTGELFF. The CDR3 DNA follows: TGTGCCAGCAGCCAGGTCAGGGGGCAAGGAACCGGGGAGCTGTTTTTT.

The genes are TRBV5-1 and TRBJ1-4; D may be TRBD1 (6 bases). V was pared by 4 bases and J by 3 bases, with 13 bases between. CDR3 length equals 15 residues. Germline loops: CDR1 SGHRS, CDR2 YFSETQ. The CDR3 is CASSMQTGSNEKLFF. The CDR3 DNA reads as TGCGCCAGCAGCATGCAGACAGGATCTAATGAAAAACTGTTTTTT.

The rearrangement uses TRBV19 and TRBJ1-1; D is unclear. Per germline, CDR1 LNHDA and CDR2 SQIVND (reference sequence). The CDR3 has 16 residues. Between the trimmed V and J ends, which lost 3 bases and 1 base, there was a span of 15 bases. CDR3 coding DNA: TGTGCCAGTAGTATGATTGGGCAGACATCGAACACTGAAGCTTTCTTT. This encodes CASSMIGQTSNTEAFF.

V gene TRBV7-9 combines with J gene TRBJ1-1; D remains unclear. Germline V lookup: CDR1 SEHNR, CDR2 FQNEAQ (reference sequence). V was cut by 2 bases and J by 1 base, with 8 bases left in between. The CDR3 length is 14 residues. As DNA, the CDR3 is TGTGCCAGCAGCTTATTACAGCAGAACACTGAAGCTTTCTTT. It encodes CASSLLQQNTEAFF. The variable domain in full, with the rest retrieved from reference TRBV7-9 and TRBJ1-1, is DTGVSQNPRHKITKRGQNVTFRCDPISEHNRLYWYRQTLGQGPEFLTYFQNEAQLEKSRLLSDRFSAERPKGSFSTLEIQRTEQGDSAMYLCASSLLQQNTEAFFGQGTRLTVV.

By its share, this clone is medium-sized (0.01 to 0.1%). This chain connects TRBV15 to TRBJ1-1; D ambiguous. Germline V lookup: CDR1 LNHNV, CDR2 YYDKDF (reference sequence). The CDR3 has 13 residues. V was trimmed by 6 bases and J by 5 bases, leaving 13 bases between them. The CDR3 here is CATSQYPSTEAFF. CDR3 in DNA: TGTGCCACCAGTCAGTACCCGTCAACTGAAGCTTTCTTT. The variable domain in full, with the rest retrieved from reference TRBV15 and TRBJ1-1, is DAMVIQNPRYQVTQFGKPVTLSCSQTLNHNVMYWYQQKSSQAPKLLFHYYDKDFNNEADTPDNFQSRRPNTSFCFLDIRSPGLGDTAMYLCATSQYPSTEAFFGQGTRLTVV.

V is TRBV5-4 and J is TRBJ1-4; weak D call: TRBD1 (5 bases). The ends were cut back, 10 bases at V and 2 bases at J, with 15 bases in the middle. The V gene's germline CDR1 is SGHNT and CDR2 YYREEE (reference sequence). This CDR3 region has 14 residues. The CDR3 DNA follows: TGTGCCTGGCGCCTGACAGCCACTAATGAAAAACTGTTTTTT. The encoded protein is CAWRLTATNEKLFF.

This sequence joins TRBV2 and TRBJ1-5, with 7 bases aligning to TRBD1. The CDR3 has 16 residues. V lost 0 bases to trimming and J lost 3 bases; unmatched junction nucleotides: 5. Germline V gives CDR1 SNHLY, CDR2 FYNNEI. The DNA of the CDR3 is TGTGCCAGCAGTGAAGCATCGGGACAGTTCAATCAGCCCCAGCATTTT. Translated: CASSEASGQFNQPQHF.

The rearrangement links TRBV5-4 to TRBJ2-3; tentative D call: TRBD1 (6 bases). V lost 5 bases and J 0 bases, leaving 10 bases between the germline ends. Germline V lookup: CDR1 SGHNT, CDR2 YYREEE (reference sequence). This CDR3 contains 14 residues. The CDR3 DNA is TGTGCCAGCAGGAGGGACACTAGCACAGATACGCAGTATTTT. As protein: CASRRDTSTDTQYF.

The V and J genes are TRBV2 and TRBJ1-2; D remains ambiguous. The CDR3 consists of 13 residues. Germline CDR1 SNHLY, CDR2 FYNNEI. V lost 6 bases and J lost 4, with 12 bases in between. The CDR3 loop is CASRGWAAYGYTF. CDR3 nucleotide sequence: TGTGCCAGCAGGGGATGGGCAGCCTATGGCTACACCTTC.

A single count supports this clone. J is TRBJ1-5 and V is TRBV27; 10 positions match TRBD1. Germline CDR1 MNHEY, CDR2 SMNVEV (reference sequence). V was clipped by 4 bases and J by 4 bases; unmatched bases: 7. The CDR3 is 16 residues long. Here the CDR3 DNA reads TGTGCCAGCAGTTCTAGGGACAGGGGTGGTAATCAGCCCCAGCATTTT. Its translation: CASSSRDRGGNQPQHF.

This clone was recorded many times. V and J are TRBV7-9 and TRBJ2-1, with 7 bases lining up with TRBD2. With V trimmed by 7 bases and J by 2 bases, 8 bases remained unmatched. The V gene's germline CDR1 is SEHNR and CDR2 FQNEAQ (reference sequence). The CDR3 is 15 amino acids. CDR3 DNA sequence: TGTGCCAGCACCCTTCAAGCGGGACCCTACAATGAGCAGTTCTTC. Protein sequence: CASTLQAGPYNEQFF.

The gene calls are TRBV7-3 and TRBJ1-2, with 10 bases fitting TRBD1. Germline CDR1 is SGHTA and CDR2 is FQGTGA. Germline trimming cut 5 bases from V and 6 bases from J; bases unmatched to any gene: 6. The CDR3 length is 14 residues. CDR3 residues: CASSPTGTGDGYTF. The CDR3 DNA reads TGTGCCAGCAGCCCTACCGGGACAGGGGATGGCTACACCTTC.

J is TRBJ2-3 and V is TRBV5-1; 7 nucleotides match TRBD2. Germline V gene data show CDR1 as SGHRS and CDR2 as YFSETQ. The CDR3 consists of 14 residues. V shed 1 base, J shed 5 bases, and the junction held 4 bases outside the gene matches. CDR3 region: CASSLNSGRDTQYF. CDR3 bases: TGCGCCAGCAGCTTGAATAGCGGGCGAGATACGCAGTATTTT.

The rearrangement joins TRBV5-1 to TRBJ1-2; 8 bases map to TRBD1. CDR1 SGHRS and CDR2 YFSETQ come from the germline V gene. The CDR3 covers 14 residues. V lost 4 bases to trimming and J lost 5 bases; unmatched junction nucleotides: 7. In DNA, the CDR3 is TGCGCCAGCAGCGTGACAGGGGCGACTTATGGCTACACCTTC. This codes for CASSVTGATYGYTF.

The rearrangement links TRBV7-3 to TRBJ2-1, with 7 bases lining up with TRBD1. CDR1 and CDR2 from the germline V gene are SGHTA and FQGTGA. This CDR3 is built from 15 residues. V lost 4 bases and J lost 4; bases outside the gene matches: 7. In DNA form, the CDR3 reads TGTGCCAGCAGCTCAGACAGGGATAGGTACAATGAGCAGTTCTTC. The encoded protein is CASSSDRDRYNEQFF. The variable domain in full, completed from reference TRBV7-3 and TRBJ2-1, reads GAGVSQTPSNKVTEKGKYVELRCDPISGHTALYWYRQSLGQGPEFLIYFQGTGAADDSGLPNDRFFAVRPEGSVSTLKIQRTERGDSAVYLCASSSDRDRYNEQFFGPGTRLTVL.

The CDR3 coding sequence is TGCGCCAGCAGTTATGAAGGTAGCGGTTCACCCCTCCACTTT. Translation gives CASSYEGSGSPLHF. V and J are TRBV5-1 and TRBJ1-6; D is unresolved. Germline CDR1 SGHRS, CDR2 YFSETQ. The CDR3 has 14 amino acids. Between the trimmed V and J ends, which lost 5 bases and 9 bases, there was a span of 15 bases.

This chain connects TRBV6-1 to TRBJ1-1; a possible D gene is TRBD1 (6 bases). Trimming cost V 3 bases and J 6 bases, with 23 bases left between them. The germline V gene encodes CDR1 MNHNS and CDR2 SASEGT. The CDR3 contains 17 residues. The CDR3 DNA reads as TGTGCCAGCAGTGACCCTTGGACAGACGGGGTGTACTCTGAAGCTTTCTTT. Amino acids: CASSDPWTDGVYSEAFF.

CDR3 coding DNA: TGTGCCAGCAGTTACGTGGGAGGCGAGCAGTACTTC. Translation gives CASSYVGGEQYF. The chain uses TRBV6-6 and TRBJ2-7, with a weak D call TRBD2 (6 bases). This CDR3 is 12 amino acids long. Germline CDR1 MNHNY, CDR2 SVGAGI (reference sequence). The ends were cut back, 2 bases at V and 6 bases at J, with 8 bases in the middle.

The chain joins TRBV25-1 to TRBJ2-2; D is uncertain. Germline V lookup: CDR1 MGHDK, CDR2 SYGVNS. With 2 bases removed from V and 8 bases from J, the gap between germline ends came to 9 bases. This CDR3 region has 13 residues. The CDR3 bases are TGTGCCAGCAGTGAAGGAAACCGGGGGGAGCTGTTTTTT. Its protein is CASSEGNRGELFF.

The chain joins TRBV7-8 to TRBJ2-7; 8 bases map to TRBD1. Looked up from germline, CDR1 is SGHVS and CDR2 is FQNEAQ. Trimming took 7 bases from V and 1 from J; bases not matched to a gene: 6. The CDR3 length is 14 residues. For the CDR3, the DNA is TGTGCCAGCACGGGACAGGTCCCGTCCTACGAGCAGTACTTC. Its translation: CASTGQVPSYEQYF.